Each of the 10 T cell receptor beta chains below was sequenced from the same sample in a study of blood T cell repertoires in COVID-19 (TCRdb year 2020). The library was generated by the immunoSEQ multiplex PCR assay. TCRdb holds this immuneACCESS table with in-frame rearrangements only. Some clones are missing; in checked studies, unresolved V genes explain under half, and the rest has no known cause. This sample is represented by around 56,000 clones; roughly 80% of them were singletons. The top ten hold around 13% of the sample. The sample comprised peripheral blood. The receptors stem from a woman in her 70s with acute or convalescent COVID-19.

The sample holds a few counts of this clone. V and J are TRBV5-1 and TRBJ2-5; a weak D match, TRBD2 (5 bases). V was shortened by 0 bases and J by 4 bases, with 13 bases between the two germline ends. Germline CDR1 is SGHRS and CDR2 is YFSETQ. This CDR3 has 15 residues. The CDR3 loop is CASSLGTVGLETQYF. In DNA, the CDR3 is TGCGCCAGCAGCTTGGGGACTGTAGGGCTAGAGACCCAGTACTTC.

The chain employs TRBV5-4 and TRBJ2-2; TRBD2 matches 11 bases. The CDR3 is made up of 16 amino acids. CDR1 is SGHNT, CDR2 YYREEE, per germline (reference sequence). V gave up 2 bases and J gave up 6 bases; unmatched junction bases: 6. The CDR3 protein is CASSLSGSGGAGELFF. CDR3 nucleotides: TGTGCCAGCAGCTTATCGGGTAGCGGGGGGGCCGGGGAGCTGTTTTTT.

The chain links TRBV30 to TRBJ1-2; D is unresolved. Germline V gives CDR1 GTSNPN, CDR2 SVGIG (reference sequence). CDR3 length: 13 residues. V gave up 4 bases and J gave up 2 bases, with 11 bases separating them. CDR3: CAWTKIQNYGYTF. The CDR3, as DNA: TGTGCCTGGACCAAAATTCAGAACTATGGCTACACCTTC.

The chain is built from TRBV30 and TRBJ2-5, with D maybe TRBD1 (5 bases). CDR1 GTSNPN and CDR2 SVGIG come from the germline V gene (reference sequence). CDR3 length: 15 amino acids. V was clipped by 2 bases and J by 7 bases, with 20 bases between them. CDR3 sequence: CAWSNAISSQGTQYF. For the CDR3, the DNA is TGTGCCTGGAGTAACGCGATCTCCTCCCAGGGGACCCAGTACTTC. Complete variable domain (other parts from reference TRBV30 and TRBJ2-5): SQTIHQWPATLVQPVGSPLSLECTVEGTSNPNLYWYRQAAGRGLQLLFYSVGIGQISSEVPQNLSASRPQDRQFILSSKKLLLSDSGFYLCAWSNAISSQGTQYFGPGTRLLVL.

The J gene is TRBJ2-2, the V gene TRBV7-9; possibly TRBD1 for D (6 bases). The V end lost 1 base, the J end lost 11 bases, and 14 bases lay between the germline ends. The CDR3 spans 14 residues. Germline assignment: CDR1 SEHNR and CDR2 FQNEAQ (reference sequence). CDR3 nucleotide sequence: TGTGCCAGCAGCTTAGTGGCAGGGGCCCCCGAGCTGTTTTTT. It encodes CASSLVAGAPELFF.

In its sample, this clone was seen once. This chain connects TRBV24-1 to TRBJ2-7, with 7 positions matching TRBD1. The germline gives CDR1 KGHDR, CDR2 SFDVKD. The CDR3 loop spans 14 amino acids. V was pared by 8 bases and J by 4 bases, with 10 bases of the junction left unmatched. CDR3 sequence reads: CATTPRQGTYEQYV. The CDR3 DNA is TGTGCCACCACCCCCCGACAGGGTACATACGAGCAGTACGTC.

This clone was seen only once. The chain employs TRBV18 and TRBJ1-1; D ambiguous. Trimming pared 4 bases from V and 1 base from J, leaving 13 bases between. The CDR3 length is 15 residues. Germline V gives CDR1 KGHSH, CDR2 LQKENI. The CDR3 spells CASSLSVITNTEAFF. The CDR3 DNA reads as TGTGCCAGCTCACTTAGTGTCATAACGAACACTGAAGCTTTCTTT.

This chain connects TRBV5-1 to TRBJ2-7; D might be TRBD2 (6 bases). Looked up from germline, CDR1 is SGHRS and CDR2 is YFSETQ. V lost 1 base to trimming and J lost 3 bases, with 14 bases between them. This CDR3 has 15 residues. For the CDR3, the DNA is TGCGCCAGCAGCTTGTCGGGGGACCCCTTCTACGAGCAGTACTTC. Protein product: CASSLSGDPFYEQYF.

The chain has TRBV13 and TRBJ2-3; 8 bases are shared with TRBD2. J lost 1 base, V lost 6 bases, and 0 bases had no gene match. The CDR3 consists of 13 residues. Germline V CDR1 and CDR2: PRHDT, FYEKMQ (reference sequence). In nucleotides, the CDR3 is TGTGCCAGCAGGACTAGCGGCACAGATACGCAGTATTTT. Its protein product is CASRTSGTDTQYF.

J is TRBJ1-6 and V is TRBV18, with a possible D match to TRBD1 (5 bases). The CDR3 covers 18 residues. V was cut by 5 bases and J by 1 base, with 18 bases left in between. Germline CDR1 is KGHSH and CDR2 is LQKENI. The CDR3 is CASSTASPQGSYNSPLHF. Written as DNA, the CDR3 is TGTGCCAGCTCAACAGCTTCTCCCCAGGGTTCCTATAATTCACCCCTCCACTTT. Together with reference TRBV18 and TRBJ1-6, the CDR3 gives the full variable domain: NAGVMQNPRHLVRRRGQEARLRCSPMKGHSHVYWYRQLPEEGLKFMVYLQKENIIDESGMPKERFSAEFPKEGPSILRIQQVVRGDSAAYFCASSTASPQGSYNSPLHFGNGTRLTVT.